What follows describes a single T cell receptor beta chain. No antigen is known for it. Other DNA sequences of this sample code for an identical CDR3. This sample stems from a study of cytomegalovirus exposure and HLA in healthy donors. Broader study findings: In an earlier analysis, in fewer than 700 donors, most V segments appeared productive either ~90% or ~30% of the time. The only immune exposure information that was available was CMV serostatus.

Germline V gives CDR1 SGHRS, CDR2 YFSETQ. Trimming removed 4 bases at V and 3 bases at J, with 8 bases between. This CDR3 region has 13 residues. The PCR was carried out with 60 Vbeta primers and 13 Jbeta primers. Produced via immunoSEQ multiplex PCR; TCRdb's table is partial and in-frame only. The sample carries about 100,000 clones, more than 65% recorded once. Sequenced sample: PBMCs. V gene TRBV5-1 combines with J gene TRBJ1-5, with a weak D call TRBD1 (5 bases). The clonotype comes from a young woman in good health and CMV-seropositive. The CDR3 loop is CASSQDNNQPQHF. The CDR3 DNA reads as TGCGCCAGCAGCCAGGACAACAATCAGCCCCAGCATTTT.